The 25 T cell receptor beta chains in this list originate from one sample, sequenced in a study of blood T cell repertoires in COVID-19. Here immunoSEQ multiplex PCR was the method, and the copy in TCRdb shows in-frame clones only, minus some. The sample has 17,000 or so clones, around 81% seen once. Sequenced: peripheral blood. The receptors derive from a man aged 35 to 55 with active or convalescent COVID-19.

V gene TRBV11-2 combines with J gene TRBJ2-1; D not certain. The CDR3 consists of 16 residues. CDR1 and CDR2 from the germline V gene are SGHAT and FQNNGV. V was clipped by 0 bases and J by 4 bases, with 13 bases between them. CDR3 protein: CASSLDPPRPYNEQFF. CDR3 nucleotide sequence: TGTGCCAGCAGCTTAGACCCGCCGCGCCCTTACAATGAGCAGTTCTTC.

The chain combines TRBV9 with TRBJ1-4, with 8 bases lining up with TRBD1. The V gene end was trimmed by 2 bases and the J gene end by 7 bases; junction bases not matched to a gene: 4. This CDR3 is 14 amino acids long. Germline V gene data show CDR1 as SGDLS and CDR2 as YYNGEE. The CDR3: CASSVTGAGEKLFF. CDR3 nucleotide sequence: TGTGCCAGCAGCGTGACAGGGGCAGGTGAAAAACTGTTTTTT.

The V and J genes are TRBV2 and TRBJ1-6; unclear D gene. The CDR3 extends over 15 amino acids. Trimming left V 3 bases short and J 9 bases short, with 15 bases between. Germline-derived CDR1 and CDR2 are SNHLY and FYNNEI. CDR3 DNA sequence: TGTGCCAGCAGTGATGTACGGGAGTTCAGTTCACCCCTCCACTTT. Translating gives CASSDVREFSSPLHF.

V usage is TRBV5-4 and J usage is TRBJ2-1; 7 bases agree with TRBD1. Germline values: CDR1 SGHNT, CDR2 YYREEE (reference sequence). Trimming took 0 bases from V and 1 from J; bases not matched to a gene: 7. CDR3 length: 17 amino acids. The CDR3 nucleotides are TGTGCCAGCAGCTTGGGACAGGGTGGGAGATCCTACAATGAGCAGTTCTTC. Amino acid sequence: CASSLGQGGRSYNEQFF.

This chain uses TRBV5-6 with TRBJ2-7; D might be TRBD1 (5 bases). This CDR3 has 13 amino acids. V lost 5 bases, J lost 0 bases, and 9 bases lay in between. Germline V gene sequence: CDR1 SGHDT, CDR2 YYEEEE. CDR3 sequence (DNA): TGTGCCAGCAGGACCGACAGCTCCTACGAGCAGTACTTC. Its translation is CASRTDSSYEQYF.

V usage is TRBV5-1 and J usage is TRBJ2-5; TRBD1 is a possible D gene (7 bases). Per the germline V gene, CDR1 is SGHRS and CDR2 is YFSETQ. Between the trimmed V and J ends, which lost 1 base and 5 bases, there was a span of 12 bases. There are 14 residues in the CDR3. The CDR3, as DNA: TGCGCCAGCAGCTTGCAGGGGGGAATGGAGACCCAGTACTTC. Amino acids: CASSLQGGMETQYF.

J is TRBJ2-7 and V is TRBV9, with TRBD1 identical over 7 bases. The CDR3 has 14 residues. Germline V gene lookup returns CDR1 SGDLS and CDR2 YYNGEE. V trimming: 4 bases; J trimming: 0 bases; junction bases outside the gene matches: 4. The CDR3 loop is CASSTGTDSYEQYF. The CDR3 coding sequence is TGTGCCAGCAGCACCGGGACAGACTCCTACGAGCAGTACTTC.

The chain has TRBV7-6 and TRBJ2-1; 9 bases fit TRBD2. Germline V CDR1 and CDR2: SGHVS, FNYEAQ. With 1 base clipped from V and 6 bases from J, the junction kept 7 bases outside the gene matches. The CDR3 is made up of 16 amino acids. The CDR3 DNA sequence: TGTGCCAGCAGCTTAGAAGCCAGCGGGGGGACCAATGAGCAGTTCTTC. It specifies CASSLEASGGTNEQFF.

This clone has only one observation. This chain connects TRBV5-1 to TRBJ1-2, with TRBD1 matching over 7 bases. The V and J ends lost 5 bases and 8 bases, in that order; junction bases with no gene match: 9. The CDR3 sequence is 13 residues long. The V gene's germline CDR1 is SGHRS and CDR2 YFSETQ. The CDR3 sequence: CASRFDRADGYTF. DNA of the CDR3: TGCGCCAGCAGGTTCGACAGGGCTGACGGCTACACCTTC.

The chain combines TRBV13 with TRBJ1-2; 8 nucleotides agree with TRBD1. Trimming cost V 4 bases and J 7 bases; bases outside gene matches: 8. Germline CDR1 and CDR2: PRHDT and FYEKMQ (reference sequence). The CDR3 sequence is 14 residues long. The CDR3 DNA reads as TGTGCCAGCAGCTCAGGCGGGACAGGCGGTGGCTACACCTTC. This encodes CASSSGGTGGGYTF.

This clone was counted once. The DNA of the CDR3 is TGTGCCAGCAGCTTGGTCGAGGGACTGAGCTCTGGAAACACCATATATTTT. It translates to CASSLVEGLSSGNTIYF. This chain connects TRBV5-5 to TRBJ1-3, with a possible D match to TRBD1 (5 bases). V lost 0 bases, J lost 0 bases, and 13 bases lay in between. This CDR3 comprises 17 residues. CDR1 and CDR2 (germline): SGHKS, YYEKEE (reference sequence).

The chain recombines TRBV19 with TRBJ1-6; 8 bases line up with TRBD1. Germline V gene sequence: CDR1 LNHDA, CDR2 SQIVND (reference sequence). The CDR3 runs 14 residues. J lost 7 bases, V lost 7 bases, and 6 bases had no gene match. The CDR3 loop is CASTAQGANSPLHF. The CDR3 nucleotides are TGTGCCAGTACCGCGCAGGGGGCGAATTCACCCCTCCACTTT.

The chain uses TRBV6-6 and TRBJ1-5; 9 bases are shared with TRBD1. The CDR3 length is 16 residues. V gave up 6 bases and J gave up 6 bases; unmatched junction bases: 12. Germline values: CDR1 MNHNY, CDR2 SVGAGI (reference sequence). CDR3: CASRPPWTGEGQPQHF. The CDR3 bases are TGTGCCAGCAGACCTCCCTGGACAGGGGAAGGTCAGCCCCAGCATTTT.

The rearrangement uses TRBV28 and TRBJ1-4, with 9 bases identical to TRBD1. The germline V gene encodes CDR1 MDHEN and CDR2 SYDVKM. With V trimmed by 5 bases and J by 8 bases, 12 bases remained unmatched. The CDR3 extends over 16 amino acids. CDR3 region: CASSPTPGTGSEKLFF. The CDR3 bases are TGTGCCAGCAGTCCTACCCCTGGGACAGGGAGCGAAAAACTGTTTTTT.

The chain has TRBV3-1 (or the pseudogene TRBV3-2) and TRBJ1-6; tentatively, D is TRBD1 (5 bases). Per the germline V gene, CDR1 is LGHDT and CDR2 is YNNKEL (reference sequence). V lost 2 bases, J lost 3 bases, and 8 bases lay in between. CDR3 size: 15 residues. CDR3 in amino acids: CASSQRGDYNSPLHF. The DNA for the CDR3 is TGTGCCAGCAGCCAACGGGGGGACTATAATTCACCCCTCCACTTT.

The CDR3 coding sequence is TGTGCCAGCAGCGGCGCCGGGACAGGGCAGACTTCGTATAATTCACCCCTCCACTTT. Amino acids: CASSGAGTGQTSYNSPLHF. V usage is TRBV9 and J usage is TRBJ1-6; 9 bases are a match to TRBD1. Germline V gene lookup returns CDR1 SGDLS and CDR2 YYNGEE. V gave up 3 bases and J gave up 4 bases; unmatched junction bases: 14. The CDR3 consists of 19 residues.

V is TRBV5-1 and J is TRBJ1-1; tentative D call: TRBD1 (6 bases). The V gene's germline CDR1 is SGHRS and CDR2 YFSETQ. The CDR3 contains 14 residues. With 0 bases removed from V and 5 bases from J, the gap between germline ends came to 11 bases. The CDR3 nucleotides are TGCGCCAGCAGCTTGGAACAGGGTAGAACTGAAGCTTTCTTT. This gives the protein CASSLEQGRTEAFF.

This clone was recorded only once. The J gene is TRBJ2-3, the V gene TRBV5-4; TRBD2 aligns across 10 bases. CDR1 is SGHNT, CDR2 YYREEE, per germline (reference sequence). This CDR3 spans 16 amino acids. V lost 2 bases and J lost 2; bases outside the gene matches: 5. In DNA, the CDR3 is TGTGCCAGCAGCTTACTAGCGGGGTGGGACACAGATACGCAGTATTTT. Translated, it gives CASSLLAGWDTDTQYF.

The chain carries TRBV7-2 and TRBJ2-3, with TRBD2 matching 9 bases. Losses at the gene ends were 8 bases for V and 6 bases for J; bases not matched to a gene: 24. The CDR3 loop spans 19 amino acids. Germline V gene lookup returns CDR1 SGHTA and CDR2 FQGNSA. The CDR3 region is CASDPERWVRGGAGDTQYF. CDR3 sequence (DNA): TGTGCCAGCGACCCCGAACGTTGGGTACGCGGGGGGGCCGGGGATACGCAGTATTTT. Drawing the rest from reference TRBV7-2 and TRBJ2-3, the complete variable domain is GAGVSQSPSNKVTEKGKDVELRCDPISGHTALYWYRQSLGQGLEFLIYFQGNSAPDKSGLPSDRFSAERTGGSVSTLTIQRTQQEDSAVYLCASDPERWVRGGAGDTQYFGPGTRLTVL.

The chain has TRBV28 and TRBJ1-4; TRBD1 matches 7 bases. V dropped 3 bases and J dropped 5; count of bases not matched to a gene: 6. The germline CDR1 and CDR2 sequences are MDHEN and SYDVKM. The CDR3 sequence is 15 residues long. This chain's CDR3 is CASSFSGQRNEKLFF. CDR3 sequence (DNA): TGTGCCAGCAGTTTTTCGGGACAGCGGAATGAAAAACTGTTTTTT.

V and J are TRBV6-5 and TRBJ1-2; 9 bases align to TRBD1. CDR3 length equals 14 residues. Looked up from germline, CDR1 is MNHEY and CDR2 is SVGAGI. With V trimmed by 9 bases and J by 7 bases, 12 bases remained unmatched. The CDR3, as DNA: TGTGCCAGTCACCCCGGGACAGGGTTAGGTGGCTACACCTTC. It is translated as CASHPGTGLGGYTF.

The CDR3 sequence: CASSSSGTGGEQYF. The CDR3 DNA is TGTGCCAGCAGCTCATCCGGGACGGGGGGCGAGCAGTACTTC. The V and J genes are TRBV7-2 and TRBJ2-7; 7 nucleotides align to TRBD2. V dropped 4 bases and J dropped 6; count of bases not matched to a gene: 9. Germline V gives CDR1 SGHTA, CDR2 FQGNSA. The length of the CDR3 is 14 residues.

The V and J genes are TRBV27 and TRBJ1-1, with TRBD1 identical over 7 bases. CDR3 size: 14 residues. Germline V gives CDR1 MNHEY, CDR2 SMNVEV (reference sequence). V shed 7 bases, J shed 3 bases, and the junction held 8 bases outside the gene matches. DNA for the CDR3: TGTGCCAGCACCGCGACAGGGTACGACACTGAAGCTTTCTTT. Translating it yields CASTATGYDTEAFF.

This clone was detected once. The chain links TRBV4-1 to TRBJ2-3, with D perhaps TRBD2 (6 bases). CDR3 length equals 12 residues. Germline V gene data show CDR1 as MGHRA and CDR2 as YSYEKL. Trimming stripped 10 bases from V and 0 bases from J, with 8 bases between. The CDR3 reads CATGTSTDTQYF. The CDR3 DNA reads TGCGCCACAGGGACTAGCACAGATACGCAGTATTTT.

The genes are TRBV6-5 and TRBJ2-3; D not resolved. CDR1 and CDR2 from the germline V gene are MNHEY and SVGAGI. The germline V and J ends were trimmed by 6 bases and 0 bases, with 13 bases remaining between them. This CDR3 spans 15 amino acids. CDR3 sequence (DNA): TGTGCCAGCAGGATCGAAGATACTAGCACAGATACGCAGTATTTT. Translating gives CASRIEDTSTDTQYF.